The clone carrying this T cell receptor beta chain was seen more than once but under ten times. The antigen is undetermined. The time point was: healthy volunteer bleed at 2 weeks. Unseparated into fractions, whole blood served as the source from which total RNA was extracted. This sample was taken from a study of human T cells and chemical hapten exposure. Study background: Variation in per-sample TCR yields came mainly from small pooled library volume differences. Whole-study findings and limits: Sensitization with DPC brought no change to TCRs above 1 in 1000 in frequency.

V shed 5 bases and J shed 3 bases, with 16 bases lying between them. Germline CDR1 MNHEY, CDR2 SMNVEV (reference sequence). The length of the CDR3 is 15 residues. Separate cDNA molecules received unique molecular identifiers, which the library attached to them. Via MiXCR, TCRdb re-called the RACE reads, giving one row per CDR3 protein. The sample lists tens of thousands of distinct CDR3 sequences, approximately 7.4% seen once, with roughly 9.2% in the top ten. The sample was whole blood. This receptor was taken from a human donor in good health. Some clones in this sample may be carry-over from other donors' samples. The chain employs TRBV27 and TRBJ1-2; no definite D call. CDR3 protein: CASSRDTRSYYGYTF. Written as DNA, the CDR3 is TGTGCCAGCAGTCGCGATACCCGCAGCTACTATGGCTACACCTTC.